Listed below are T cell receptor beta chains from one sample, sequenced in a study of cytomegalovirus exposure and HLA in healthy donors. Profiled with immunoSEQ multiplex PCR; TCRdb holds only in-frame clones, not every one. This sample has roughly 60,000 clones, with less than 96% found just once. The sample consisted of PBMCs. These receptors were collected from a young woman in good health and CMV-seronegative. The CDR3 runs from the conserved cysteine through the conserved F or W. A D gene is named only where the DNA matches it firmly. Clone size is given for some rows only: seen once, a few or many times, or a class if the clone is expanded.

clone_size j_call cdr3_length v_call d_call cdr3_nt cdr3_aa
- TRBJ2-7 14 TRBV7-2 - TGTGCCAGCAGCTTATTCGGGGACACCTACGAGCAGTACTTC CASSLFGDTYEQYF
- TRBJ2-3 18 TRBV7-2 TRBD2 TGTGCCAGCAGCTCCCCGACTAGCGGGGGGGCCGTCTCAGATACGCAGTATTTT CASSSPTSGGAVSDTQYF
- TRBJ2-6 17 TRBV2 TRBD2 TGTGCCAGCAGTCCCCCGAGGGAGGGCTCTGGGGCCAACGTCCTGACTTTC CASSPPREGSGANVLTF
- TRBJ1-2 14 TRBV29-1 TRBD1 TGCAGCGTGGAGGACAGGGAGAGCTTCTATGGCTACACCTTC CSVEDRESFYGYTF
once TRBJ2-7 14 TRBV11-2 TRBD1 TGTGCCAGCAGGCTCGGGACAGGGCCCTACGAGCAGTACTTC CASRLGTGPYEQYF
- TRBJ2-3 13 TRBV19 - TGTGCCAGTAGTCCCCGTGGCTGGGATACGCAGTATTTT CASSPRGWDTQYF
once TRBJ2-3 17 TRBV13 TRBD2 TGTGCCAGCAGCCACCCCGCCGCTAGCGGATACACAGATACGCAGTATTTT CASSHPAASGYTDTQYF
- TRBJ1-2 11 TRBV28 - TGTGCCAGCAGGTCCCCGGGGGGCTACACCTTC CASRSPGGYTF
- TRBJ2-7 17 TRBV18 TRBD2 TGTGCCAGCTCACCAGCCCCCCTAGCGGGGGGAACCTACGAGCAGTACTTC CASSPAPLAGGTYEQYF
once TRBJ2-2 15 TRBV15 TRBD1 TGTGCCACCAGCCCCCGGACAGGGTTTATCGGGGAGCTGTTTTTT CATSPRTGFIGELFF